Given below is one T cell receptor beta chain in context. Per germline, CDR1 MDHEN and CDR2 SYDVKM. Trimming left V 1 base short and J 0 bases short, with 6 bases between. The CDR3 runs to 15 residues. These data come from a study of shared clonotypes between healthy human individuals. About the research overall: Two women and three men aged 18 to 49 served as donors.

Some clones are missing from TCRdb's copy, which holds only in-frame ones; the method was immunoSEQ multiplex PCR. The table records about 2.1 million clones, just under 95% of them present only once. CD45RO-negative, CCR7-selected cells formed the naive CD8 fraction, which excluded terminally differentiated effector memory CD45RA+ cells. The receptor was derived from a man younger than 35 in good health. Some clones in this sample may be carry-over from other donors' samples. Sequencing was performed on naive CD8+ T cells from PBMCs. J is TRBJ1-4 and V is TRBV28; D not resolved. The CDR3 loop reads CASSLSLATNEKLFF. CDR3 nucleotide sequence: TGTGCCAGCAGTTTATCATTGGCAACTAATGAAAAACTGTTTTTT.